This T cell receptor (beta chain) appears in the sequencing data of a study of response to subunit inactivated influenza vaccine. The CDR3 extends over 17 amino acids. Germline lookup yields CDR1 DFQATT and CDR2 SNEGSKA (reference sequence). Germline trimming cut 3 bases from V and 2 bases from J; bases unmatched to any gene: 12. TCRdb re-derived calls from the RT-PCR reads in MiXCR, one entry per CDR3 protein. Of hundreds of thousands of distinct CDR3 sequences listed, around 13% are singletons. Study conclusions and caveats: Authors suggested each seasonal influenza vaccination recruits few new T cells.

This clonotype appeared a few times. The antigen remains unidentified. This sequence originates from a man between 50 and 59 years old who received an inactivated influenza vaccine. The sample here was PBMCs from blood, taken 14 to 15 days before vaccination. This chain connects TRBV20-1 to TRBJ2-7; 11 nucleotides align to TRBD2. The CDR3 DNA sequence: TGCAGTGCTAGTTCTCACACCACTAGCGGGGGAACCTACGAGCAGTACTTC. Amino acids: CSASSHTTSGGTYEQYF.